This T cell receptor beta chain originates from a study of neurological immune-mediated disorders. This clonotype was detected ten times or more. The antigen is undetermined. Notes on the study in general: Phylogenetic grouping assigned the repertoires of 18 of 34 multiple sclerosis patients to a single related-CDR3 cluster, representing a possible signature.

The unsorted libraries originated from 2 million PBMCs kept at -80 C. The CDR3 spans 17 residues. Germline V gene sequence: CDR1 SGHDT, CDR2 YYEEEE. Trimming cost V 3 bases and J 5 bases; bases outside gene matches: 9. Synthesis of cDNA was carried out by template-switch 5'RACE. The reaction used 10-nucleotide random UMIs. One entry per CDR3 protein results from TCRdb running MiXCR on the 5' RACE reads. The sample lists 55,000 to 85,000 distinct CDR3 sequences, 3% to 4% seen once, with about 5.5% in the top ten. The TCR comes from a woman between 45 and 60 years old with multiple sclerosis. This chain joins TRBV5-6 and TRBJ2-5; TRBD2 agrees at 14 bases. Sequenced: PBMCs. DNA for the CDR3: TGTGCCAGCAGCTGGGGACTAGCGGGAGTTGGATGGGAGACCCAGTACTTC. The encoded protein is CASSWGLAGVGWETQYF.